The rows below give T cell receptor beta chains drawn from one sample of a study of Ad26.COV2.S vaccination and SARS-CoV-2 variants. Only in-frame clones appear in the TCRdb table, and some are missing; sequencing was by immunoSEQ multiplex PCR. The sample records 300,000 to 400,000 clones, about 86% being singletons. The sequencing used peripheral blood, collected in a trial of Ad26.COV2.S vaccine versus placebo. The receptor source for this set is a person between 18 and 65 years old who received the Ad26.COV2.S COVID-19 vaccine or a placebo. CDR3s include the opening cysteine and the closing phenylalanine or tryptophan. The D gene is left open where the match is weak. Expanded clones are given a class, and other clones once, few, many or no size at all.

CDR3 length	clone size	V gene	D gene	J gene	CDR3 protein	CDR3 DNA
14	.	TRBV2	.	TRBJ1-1	CASSEGGGGTEAFF	TGTGCCAGCAGTGAAGGGGGGGGTGGCACTGAAGCTTTCTTT
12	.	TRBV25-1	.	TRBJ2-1	CASSEYGNEQFF	TGTGCCAGCAGTGAATACGGCAATGAGCAGTTCTTC
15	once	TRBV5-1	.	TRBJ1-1	CASSPWLTRNTEAFF	TGCGCCAGCAGCCCATGGTTGACGAGGAACACTGAAGCTTTCTTT
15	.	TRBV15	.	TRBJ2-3	CATSRGLERTDTQYF	TGTGCCACCAGCAGAGGACTAGAGCGCACAGATACGCAGTATTTT
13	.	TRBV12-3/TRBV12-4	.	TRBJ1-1	CASSPMDQSEAFF	TGTGCCAGCAGTCCCATGGACCAATCTGAAGCTTTCTTT
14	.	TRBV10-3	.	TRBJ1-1	CAISERPGVTEAFF	TGTGCCATCAGTGAACGACCTGGGGTTACTGAAGCTTTCTTT
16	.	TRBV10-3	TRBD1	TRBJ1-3	CAISESDRAAGNTIYF	TGTGCCATCAGTGAGTCCGACAGGGCGGCTGGAAACACCATATATTTT
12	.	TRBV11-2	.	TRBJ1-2	CASSLGFNGYTF	TGTGCCAGCAGCCTCGGATTTAATGGCTACACCTTC
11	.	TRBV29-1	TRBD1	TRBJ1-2	CSVGGQGNYTF	TGCAGCGTTGGGGGACAGGGAAACTACACCTTC
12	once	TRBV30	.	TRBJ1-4	CAWSVQTYHLFF	TGTGCCTGGAGTGTCCAAACCTATCACCTGTTTTTT
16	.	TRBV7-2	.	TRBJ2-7	CASSLAHGTYSYEQYF	TGTGCCAGCAGCTTAGCGCATGGGACCTACTCCTACGAGCAGTACTTC
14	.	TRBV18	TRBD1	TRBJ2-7	CASSRDRSSYEQYF	TGTGCCAGCTCCCGGGACAGAAGCTCATACGAGCAGTACTTC
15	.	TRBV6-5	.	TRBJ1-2	CASRIYREANYGYTF	TGTGCCAGCCGCATATACCGAGAAGCTAACTATGGCTACACCTTC
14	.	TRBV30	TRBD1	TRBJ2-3	CAWSSRQGADTQYF	TGTGCCTGGAGTTCAAGACAGGGGGCAGATACGCAGTATTTT
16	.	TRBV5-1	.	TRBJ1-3	CASSSHTRDLGNTIYF	TGCGCCAGCAGCTCTCACACACGGGACCTTGGAAACACCATATATTTT
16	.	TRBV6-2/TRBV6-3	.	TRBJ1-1	CASSYGSGGGYTEAFF	TGTGCCAGCAGTTACGGCTCGGGGGGGGGCTACACTGAAGCTTTCTTT
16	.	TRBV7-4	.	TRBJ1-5	CASSSNRVYSNQPQHF	TGTGCCAGCAGCTCGAACAGGGTTTATAGCAATCAGCCCCAGCATTTT
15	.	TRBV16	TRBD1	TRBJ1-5	CASSHGQADNQPQHF	TGTGCCAGCAGCCATGGACAGGCCGACAATCAGCCCCAGCATTTT
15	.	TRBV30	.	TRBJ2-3	CAWRPRLVSTDTQYF	TGTGCCTGGAGGCCTCGCCTAGTCAGTACAGATACGCAGTATTTT
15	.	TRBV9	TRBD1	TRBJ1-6	CASSGTGRTNSPLHF	TGTGCCAGCAGCGGGACAGGGAGGACCAATTCACCCCTCCACTTT
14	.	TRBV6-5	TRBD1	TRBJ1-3	CASSTGGSGNTIYF	TGTGCCAGCAGTACAGGGGGCTCTGGAAACACCATATATTTT
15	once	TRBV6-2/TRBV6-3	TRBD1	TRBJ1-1	CASSYSGTANTEAFF	TGTGCCAGCAGTTACTCTGGGACAGCGAACACTGAAGCTTTCTTT
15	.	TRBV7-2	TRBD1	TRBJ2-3	CASSLPQGAEDTQYF	TGTGCCAGCAGCTTGCCGCAGGGGGCCGAAGATACGCAGTATTTT